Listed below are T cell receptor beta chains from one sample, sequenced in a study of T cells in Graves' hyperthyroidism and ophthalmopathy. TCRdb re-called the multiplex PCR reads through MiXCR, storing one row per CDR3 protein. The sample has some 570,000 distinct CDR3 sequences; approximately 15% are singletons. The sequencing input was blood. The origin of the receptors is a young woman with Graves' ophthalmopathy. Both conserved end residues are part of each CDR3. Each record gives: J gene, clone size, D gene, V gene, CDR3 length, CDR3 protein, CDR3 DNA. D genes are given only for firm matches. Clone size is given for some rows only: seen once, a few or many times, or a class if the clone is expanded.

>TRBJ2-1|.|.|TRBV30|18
CAWSVLPDWGSSYNEQFF
TGTGCCTGGAGTGTACTCCCAGATTGGGGGAGCTCCTACAATGAGCAGTTCTTC
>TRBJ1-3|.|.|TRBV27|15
CASRPGQSSGNTIYF
TGTGCCAGCAGGCCCGGACAGTCCTCTGGAAACACCATATATTTT
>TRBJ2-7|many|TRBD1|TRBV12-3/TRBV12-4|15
CASSPGQGIPKEQYF
TGTGCCAGCAGTCCGGGACAGGGGATTCCGAAGGAGCAGTACTTC
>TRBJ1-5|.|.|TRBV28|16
CASSLSIAGRGQPQHF
TGTGCCAGCAGTTTATCTATAGCAGGGAGAGGCCAGCCCCAGCATTTT
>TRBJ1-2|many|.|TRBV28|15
CASSLGAGDPYGYTF
TGTGCCAGCAGTTTAGGAGCAGGCGACCCCTATGGCTACACCTTC
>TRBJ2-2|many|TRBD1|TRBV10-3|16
CAISGGRTGVTGELFF
TGTGCCATCAGTGGTGGAAGGACAGGGGTCACCGGGGAGCTGTTTTTT
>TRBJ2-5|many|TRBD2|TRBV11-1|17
CASSPGLAGIPQETQYF
TGTGCCAGCAGCCCTGGACTAGCGGGGATCCCACAAGAGACCCAGTACTTC
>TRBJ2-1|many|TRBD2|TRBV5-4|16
CASSSPTAGTYNEQFF
TGTGCCAGCAGCTCGCCGACAGCGGGAACCTACAATGAGCAGTTCTTC
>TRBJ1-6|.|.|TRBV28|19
CASSLYGRLGSSYNSPLHF
TGTGCCAGCAGTTTATACGGCAGGCTCGGTAGCTCCTATAATTCACCCCTCCACTTT
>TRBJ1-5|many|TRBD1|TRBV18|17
CASSRAAGTGGNQPQHF
TGTGCCAGCTCAAGGGCCGCCGGGACAGGGGGCAATCAGCCCCAGCATTTT
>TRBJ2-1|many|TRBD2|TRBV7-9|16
CASSRRTSGSSNEQFF
TGTGCCAGCAGCCGTAGGACTAGCGGGAGTTCCAATGAGCAGTTCTTC
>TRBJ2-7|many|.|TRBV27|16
CASSFGPGYGYYEQYF
TGTGCCAGCAGTTTCGGTCCGGGTTACGGGTACTACGAGCAGTACTTC
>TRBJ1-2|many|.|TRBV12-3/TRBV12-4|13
CASSLYGEAGYTF
TGTGCCAGCAGTTTGTACGGGGAGGCTGGCTACACCTTC
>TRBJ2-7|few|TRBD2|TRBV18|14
CASSPRTRADEQYF
TGTGCCAGCTCACCTAGGACTAGAGCGGACGAGCAGTACTTC
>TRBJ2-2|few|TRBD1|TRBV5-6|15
CASSLDRGYTGELFF
TGTGCCAGCAGCTTGGACAGGGGGTACACCGGGGAGCTGTTTTTT
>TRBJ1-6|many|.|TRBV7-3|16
CASSFDPGAYNSPLHF
TGTGCCAGCAGCTTTGACCCGGGGGCTTATAATTCACCCCTCCACTTT
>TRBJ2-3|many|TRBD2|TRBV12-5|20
CASGSTGGLAGVGSTDTQYF
TGTGCTAGTGGTTCCACGGGGGGCCTAGCGGGAGTCGGGAGCACAGATACGCAGTATTTT
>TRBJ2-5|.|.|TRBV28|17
CASTLGGGHPIQETQYF
TGTGCCAGCACTCTTGGAGGGGGGCACCCGATCCAAGAGACCCAGTACTTC
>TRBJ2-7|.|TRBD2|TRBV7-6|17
CASSLAGVRGGLYEQYF
TGTGCCAGCAGCTTAGCGGGAGTCCGGGGAGGGCTCTACGAGCAGTACTTC
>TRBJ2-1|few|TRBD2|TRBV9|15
CASSAGGRLNNEQFF
TGTGCCAGCAGCGCGGGAGGTCGCCTTAACAATGAGCAGTTCTTC
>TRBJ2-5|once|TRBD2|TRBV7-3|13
CASSLQRGETQYF
TGTGCCAGCAGCCTCCAGCGGGGTGAGACCCAGTACTTC
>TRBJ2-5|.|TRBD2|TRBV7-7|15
CASSLVGGGLETQYF
TGTGCTAGCAGCTTAGTCGGGGGGGGGCTGGAGACCCAGTACTTC
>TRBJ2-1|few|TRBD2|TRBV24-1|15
CATSGASGIQGEQFF
TGTGCCACCAGTGGGGCTAGCGGGATACAGGGTGAGCAGTTCTTC
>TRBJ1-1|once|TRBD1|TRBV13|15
CASSFPRTGHTEAFF
TGTGCCAGCAGCTTTCCCCGGACAGGCCACACTGAAGCTTTCTTT
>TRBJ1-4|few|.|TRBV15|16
CATSRDNRATNEKLFF
TGTGCCACCAGCAGAGATAACAGGGCAACTAATGAAAAACTGTTTTTT
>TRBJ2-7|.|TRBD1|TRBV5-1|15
CASSFPGQGSHEQYF
TGCGCCAGCAGCTTCCCGGGACAGGGGTCCCACGAGCAGTACTTC
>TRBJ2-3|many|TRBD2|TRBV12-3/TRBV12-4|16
CASSSPGAGGPDTQYF
TGTGCCAGCAGTTCTCCTGGAGCGGGAGGGCCAGATACGCAGTATTTT